A selection of T cell receptor beta chains follows, all from one sample in a study of PD-1 blockade in classical Hodgkin lymphoma. Measured with immunoSEQ multiplex PCR; TCRdb has only the in-frame clones, and not every one. The table records about 10,000 clones, 80% of them present only once. This specimen consisted of peripheral blood mononuclear cells (PBMCs), obtained before the second cycle of nivolumab. The receptors come from a human donor with classical Hodgkin lymphoma. Each CDR3 is given with its conserved first and last residue. The D gene is left open where the match is weak. The size of a clone is reported for some rows only, either as once, few or many, or as a class for expanded clones.

D	V	J	size	CDR3	DNA
.	TRBV11-2	TRBJ2-2	medium-sized	CASSLVRQNTGELFF	TGTGCCAGCAGCTTAGTCAGACAGAACACCGGGGAGCTGTTTTTT
TRBD2	TRBV19	TRBJ2-2	.	CASGLAENTGELFF	TGTGCCAGCGGACTAGCGGAAAACACCGGGGAGCTGTTTTTT
TRBD2	TRBV6-4	TRBJ2-3	.	CASSGSGDTDTQYF	TGTGCCAGCAGTGGGAGCGGGGACACAGATACGCAGTATTTT
TRBD2	TRBV6-5	TRBJ2-3	.	CASSYLPSGSTDTQYF	TGTGCCAGCAGTTACTTGCCTAGCGGGAGCACAGATACGCAGTATTTT
.	TRBV5-1	TRBJ1-4	.	CASSPGRAGSELFF	TGCGCCAGCAGCCCGGGCCGCGCTGGGTCAGAACTGTTTTTT
.	TRBV5-1	TRBJ1-3	few	CASSFGRASGNTIYF	TGCGCCAGCAGCTTTGGTAGGGCCTCTGGAAACACCATATATTTT
.	TRBV4-1	TRBJ2-1	few	CASSQVDMGWAYNEQFF	TGCGCCAGCAGCCAAGTAGACATGGGCTGGGCCTACAATGAGCAGTTCTTC
.	TRBV7-9	TRBJ2-5	.	CASSLDWIRTQETQYF	TGTGCCAGCAGCTTAGATTGGATACGGACCCAAGAGACCCAGTACTTC
.	TRBV11-2	TRBJ1-1	.	CASSSFRGNTEAFF	TGTGCCAGCAGCTCCTTTAGGGGGAACACTGAAGCTTTCTTT
TRBD2	TRBV29-1	TRBJ2-1	.	CSVEATSGFYNEQFF	TGCAGCGTTGAGGCGACTAGCGGATTTTACAATGAGCAGTTCTTC
.	TRBV11-2	TRBJ2-1	few	CASSFLREISYNEQFF	TGTGCCAGCAGCTTTCTTAGGGAAATATCCTACAATGAGCAGTTCTTC
TRBD1	TRBV5-5	TRBJ1-1	.	CASSLQGDTEAFF	TGTGCCAGCAGCTTACAGGGGGACACTGAAGCTTTCTTT
.	TRBV6-1	TRBJ1-5	once	CASSGGAGNHQPQHF	TGTGCCAGCAGTGGGGGGGCGGGGAATCATCAGCCCCAGCATTTT
.	TRBV7-2	TRBJ2-2	.	CASSPLTNTGELFF	TGTGCCAGCAGCCCGCTGACGAACACCGGGGAGCTGTTTTTT